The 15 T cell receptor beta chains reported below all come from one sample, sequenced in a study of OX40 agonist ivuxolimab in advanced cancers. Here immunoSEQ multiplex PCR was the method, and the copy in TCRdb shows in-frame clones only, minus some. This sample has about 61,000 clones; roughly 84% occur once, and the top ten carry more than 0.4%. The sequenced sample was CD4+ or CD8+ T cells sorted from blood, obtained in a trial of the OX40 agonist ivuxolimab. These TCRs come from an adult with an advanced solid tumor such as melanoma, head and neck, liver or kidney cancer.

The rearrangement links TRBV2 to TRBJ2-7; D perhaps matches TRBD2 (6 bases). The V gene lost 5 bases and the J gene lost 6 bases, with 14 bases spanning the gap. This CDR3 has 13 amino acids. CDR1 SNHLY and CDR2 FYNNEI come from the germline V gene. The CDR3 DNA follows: TGTGCCAGCAGTAAAACCACTAGCTCCGAGCAGTACTTC. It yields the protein CASSKTTSSEQYF.

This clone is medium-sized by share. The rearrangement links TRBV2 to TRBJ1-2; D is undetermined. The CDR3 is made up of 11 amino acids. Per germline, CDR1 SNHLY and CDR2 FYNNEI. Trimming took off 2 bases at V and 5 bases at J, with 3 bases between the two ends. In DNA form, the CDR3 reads TGTGCCAGCAGTGAAACGTATGGCTACACCTTC. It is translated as CASSETYGYTF.

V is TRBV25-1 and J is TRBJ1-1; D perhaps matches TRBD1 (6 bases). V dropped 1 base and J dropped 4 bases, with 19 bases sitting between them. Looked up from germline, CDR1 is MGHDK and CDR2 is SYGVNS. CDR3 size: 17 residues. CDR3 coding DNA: TGTGCCAGCAGTGAATGGAGCGGGGGGGGCGTAGTCACTGAAGCTTTCTTT. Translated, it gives CASSEWSGGGVVTEAFF.

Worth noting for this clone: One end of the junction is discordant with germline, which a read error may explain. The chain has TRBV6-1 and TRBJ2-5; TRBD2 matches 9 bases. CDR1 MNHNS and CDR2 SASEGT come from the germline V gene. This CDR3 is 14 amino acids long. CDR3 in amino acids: CASREAGGKETQYF. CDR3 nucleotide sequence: TGTGCCAGCAGGGAAGCGGGAGGAAAAGAGACCCAGTACTTC.

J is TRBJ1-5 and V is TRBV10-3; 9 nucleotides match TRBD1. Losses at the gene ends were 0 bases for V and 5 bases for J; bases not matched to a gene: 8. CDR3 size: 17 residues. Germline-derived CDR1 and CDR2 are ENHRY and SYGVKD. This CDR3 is CAISESQRQGGHQPQHF. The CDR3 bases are TGTGCCATCAGTGAGTCGCAAAGACAGGGGGGTCATCAGCCCCAGCATTTT.

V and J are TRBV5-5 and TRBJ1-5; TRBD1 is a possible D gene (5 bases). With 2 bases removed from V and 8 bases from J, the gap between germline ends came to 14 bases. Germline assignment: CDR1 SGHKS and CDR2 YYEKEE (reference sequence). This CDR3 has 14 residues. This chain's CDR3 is CASSFQTQGEPQHF. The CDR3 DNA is TGTGCCAGCAGCTTCCAGACCCAGGGCGAGCCCCAGCATTTT.

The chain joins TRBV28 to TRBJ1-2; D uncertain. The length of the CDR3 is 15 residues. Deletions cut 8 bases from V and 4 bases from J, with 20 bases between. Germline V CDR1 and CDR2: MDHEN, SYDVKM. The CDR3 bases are TGTGCCAGCGGCGCTATCTCGGACGGAACCTATGGCTACACCTTC. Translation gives CASGAISDGTYGYTF.

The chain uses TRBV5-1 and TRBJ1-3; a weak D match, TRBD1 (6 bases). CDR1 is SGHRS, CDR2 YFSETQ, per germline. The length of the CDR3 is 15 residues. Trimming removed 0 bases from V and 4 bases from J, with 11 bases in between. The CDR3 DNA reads TGCGCCAGCAGCTTGGAAGGGGGGTCCGGAAACACCATATATTTT. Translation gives CASSLEGGSGNTIYF.

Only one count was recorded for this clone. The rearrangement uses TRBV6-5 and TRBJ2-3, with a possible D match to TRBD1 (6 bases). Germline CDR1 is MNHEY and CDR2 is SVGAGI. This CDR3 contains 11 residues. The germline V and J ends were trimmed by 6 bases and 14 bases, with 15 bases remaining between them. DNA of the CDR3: TGTGCCAGCAGCGCTCCGGGACACATGTATTTT. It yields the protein CASSAPGHMYF.

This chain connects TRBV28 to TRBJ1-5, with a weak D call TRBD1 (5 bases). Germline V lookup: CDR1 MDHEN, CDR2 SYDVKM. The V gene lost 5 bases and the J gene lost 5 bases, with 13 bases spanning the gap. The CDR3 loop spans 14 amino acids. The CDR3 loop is CASSTPGRYQPQHF. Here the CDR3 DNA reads TGTGCCAGCAGTACTCCGGGACGGTATCAGCCCCAGCATTTT.

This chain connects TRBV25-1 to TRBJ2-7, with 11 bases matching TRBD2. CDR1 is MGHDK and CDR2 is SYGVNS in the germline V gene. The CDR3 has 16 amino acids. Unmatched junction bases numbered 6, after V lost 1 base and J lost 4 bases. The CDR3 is CASSESRASGRYEQYF. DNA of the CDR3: TGTGCCAGCAGTGAATCGAGGGCTAGCGGGAGGTACGAGCAGTACTTC.

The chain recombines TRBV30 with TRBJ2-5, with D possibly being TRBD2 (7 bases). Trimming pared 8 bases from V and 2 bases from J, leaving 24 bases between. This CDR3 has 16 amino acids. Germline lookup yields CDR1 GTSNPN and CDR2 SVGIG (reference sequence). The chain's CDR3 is CARGAGDHGGQETQYF. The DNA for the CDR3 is TGTGCCCGGGGGGCTGGAGATCACGGGGGACAAGAGACCCAGTACTTC.

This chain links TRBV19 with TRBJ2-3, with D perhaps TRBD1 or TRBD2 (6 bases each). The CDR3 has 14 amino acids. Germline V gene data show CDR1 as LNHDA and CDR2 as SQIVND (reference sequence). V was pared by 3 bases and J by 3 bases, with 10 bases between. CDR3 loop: CASSIPGATDTQYF. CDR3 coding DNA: TGTGCCAGTAGTATCCCGGGGGCTACAGATACGCAGTATTTT.

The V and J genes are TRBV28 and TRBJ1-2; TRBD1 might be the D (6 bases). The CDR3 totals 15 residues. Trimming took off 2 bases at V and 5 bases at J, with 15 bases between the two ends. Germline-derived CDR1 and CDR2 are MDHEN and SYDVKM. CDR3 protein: CASSLPQGTGYGYTF. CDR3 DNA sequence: TGTGCCAGCAGTTTACCTCAGGGGACTGGATATGGCTACACCTTC.

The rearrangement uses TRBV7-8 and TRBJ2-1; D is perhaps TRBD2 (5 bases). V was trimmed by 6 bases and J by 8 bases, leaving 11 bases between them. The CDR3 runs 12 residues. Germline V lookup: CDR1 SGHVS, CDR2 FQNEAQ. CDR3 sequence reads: CASRDSWDEQFF. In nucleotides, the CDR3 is TGTGCCAGCAGGGACTCTTGGGATGAGCAGTTCTTC.